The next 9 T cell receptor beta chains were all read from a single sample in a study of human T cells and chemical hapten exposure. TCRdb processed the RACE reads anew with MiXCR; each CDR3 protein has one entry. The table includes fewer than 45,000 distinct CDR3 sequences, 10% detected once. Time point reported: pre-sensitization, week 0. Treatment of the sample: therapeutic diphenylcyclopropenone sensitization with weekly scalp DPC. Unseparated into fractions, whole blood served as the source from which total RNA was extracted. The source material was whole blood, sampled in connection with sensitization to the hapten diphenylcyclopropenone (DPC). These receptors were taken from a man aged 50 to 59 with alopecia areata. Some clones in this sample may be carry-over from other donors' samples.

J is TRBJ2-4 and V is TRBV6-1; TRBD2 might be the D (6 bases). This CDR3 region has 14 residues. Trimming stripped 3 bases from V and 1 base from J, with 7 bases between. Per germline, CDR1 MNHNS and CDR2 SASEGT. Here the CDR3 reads CASSDGGAKNIQYF. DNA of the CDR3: TGTGCCAGCAGTGATGGGGGGGCCAAAAACATTCAGTACTTC.

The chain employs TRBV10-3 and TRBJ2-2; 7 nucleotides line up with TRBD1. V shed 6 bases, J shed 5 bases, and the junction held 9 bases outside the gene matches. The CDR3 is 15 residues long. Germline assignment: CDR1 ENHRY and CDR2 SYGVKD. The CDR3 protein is CAIRDEGARTGELFF. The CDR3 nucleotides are TGTGCCATCAGAGATGAGGGGGCGAGGACCGGGGAGCTGTTTTTT.

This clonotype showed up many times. CDR3 coding DNA: TGTGCCAGCAGCACCCGACAGGGGCCCCAGGACTATGGCTACACCTTC. It yields the protein CASSTRQGPQDYGYTF. The chain uses TRBV7-8 and TRBJ1-2; 8 bases fit TRBD1. The CDR3 is 16 residues long. V was clipped by 5 bases and J by 3 bases; unmatched bases: 11. Per the germline V gene, CDR1 is SGHVS and CDR2 is FQNEAQ.

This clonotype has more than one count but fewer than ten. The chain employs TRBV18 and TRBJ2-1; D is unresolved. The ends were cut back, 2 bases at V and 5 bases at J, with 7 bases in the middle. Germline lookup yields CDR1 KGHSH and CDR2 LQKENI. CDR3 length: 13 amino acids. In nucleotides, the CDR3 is TGTGCCAGCTCACCAGCCAGAGACAATGAGCAGTTCTTC. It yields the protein CASSPARDNEQFF.

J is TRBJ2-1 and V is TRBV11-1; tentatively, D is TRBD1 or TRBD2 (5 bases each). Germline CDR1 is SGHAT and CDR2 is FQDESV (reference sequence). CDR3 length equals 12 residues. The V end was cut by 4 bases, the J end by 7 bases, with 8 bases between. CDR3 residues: CASSWGYNEQFF. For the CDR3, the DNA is TGTGCCAGCAGCTGGGGGTATAATGAGCAGTTCTTC.

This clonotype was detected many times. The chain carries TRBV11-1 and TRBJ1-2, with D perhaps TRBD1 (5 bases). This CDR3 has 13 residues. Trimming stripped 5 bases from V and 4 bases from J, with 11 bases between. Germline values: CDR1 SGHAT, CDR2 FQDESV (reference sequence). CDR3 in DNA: TGTGCCAGCAGCCCGGGGCAGTCCTATGGCTACACCTTC. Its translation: CASSPGQSYGYTF.

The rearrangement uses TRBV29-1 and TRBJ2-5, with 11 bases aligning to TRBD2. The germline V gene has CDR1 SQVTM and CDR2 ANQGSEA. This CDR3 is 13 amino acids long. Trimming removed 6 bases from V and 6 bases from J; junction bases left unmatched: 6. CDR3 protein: CSVVAGGPKTQYF. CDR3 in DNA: TGCAGCGTCGTAGCGGGAGGGCCAAAGACCCAGTACTTC.

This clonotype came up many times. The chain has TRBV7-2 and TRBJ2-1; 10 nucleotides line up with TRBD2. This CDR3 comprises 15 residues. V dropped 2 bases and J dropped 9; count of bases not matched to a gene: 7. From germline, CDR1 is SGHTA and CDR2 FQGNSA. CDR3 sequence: CASSLRAGGVSEQFF. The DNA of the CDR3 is TGTGCCAGCAGCTTACGAGCGGGAGGGGTTAGTGAGCAGTTCTTC.

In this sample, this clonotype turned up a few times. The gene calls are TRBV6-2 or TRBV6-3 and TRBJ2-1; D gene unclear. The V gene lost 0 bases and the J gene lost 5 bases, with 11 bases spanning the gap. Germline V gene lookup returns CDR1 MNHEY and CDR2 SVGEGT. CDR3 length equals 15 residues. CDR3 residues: CASSYSAEPNNEQFF. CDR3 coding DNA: TGTGCCAGCAGTTACTCGGCCGAGCCCAACAATGAGCAGTTCTTC.